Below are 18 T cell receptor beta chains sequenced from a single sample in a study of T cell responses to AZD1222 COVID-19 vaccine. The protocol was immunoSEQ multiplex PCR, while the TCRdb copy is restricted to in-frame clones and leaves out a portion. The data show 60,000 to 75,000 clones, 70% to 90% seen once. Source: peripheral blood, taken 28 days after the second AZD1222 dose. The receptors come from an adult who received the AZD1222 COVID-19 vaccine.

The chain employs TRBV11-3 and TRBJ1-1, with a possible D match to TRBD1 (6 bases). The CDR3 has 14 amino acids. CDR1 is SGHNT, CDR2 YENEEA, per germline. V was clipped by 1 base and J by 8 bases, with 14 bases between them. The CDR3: CASSLGNGQGEAFF. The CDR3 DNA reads TGTGCCAGCAGCTTAGGGAATGGTCAGGGGGAAGCTTTCTTT.

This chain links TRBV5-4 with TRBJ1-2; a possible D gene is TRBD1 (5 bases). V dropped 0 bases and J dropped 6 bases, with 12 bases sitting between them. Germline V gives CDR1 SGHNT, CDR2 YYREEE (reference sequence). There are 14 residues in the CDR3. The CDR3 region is CASSLVQGWDGYTF. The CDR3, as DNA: TGTGCCAGCAGCTTGGTTCAGGGATGGGATGGCTACACCTTC.

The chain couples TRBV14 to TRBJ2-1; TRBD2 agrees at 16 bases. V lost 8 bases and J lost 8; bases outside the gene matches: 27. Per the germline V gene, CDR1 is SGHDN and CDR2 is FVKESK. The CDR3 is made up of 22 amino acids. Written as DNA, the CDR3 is TGTGCCAGCCCCTCGGCAAACAGATCCGGGGGACTAGCGGGAGGGAGGTTCTATGAGCAGTTCTTC. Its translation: CASPSANRSGGLAGGRFYEQFF.

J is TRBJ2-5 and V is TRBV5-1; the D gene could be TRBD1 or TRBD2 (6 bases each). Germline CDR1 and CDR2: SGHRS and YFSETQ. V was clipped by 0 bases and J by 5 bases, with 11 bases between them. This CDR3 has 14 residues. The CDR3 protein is CASSLGRRGETQYF. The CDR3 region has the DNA TGCGCCAGCAGCTTGGGGAGGAGGGGGGAGACCCAGTACTTC. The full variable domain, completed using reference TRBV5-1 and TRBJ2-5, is KAGVTQTPRYLIKTRGQQVTLSCSPISGHRSVSWYQQTPGQGLQFLFEYFSETQRNKGNFPGRFSGRQFSNSRSEMNVSTLELGDSALYLCASSLGRRGETQYFGPGTRLLVL.

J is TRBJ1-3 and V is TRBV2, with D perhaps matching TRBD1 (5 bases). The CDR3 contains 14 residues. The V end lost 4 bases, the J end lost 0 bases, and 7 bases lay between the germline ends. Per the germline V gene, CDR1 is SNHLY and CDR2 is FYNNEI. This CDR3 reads CASSVGASGNTIYF. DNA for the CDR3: TGTGCCAGCAGTGTTGGGGCCTCTGGAAACACCATATATTTT. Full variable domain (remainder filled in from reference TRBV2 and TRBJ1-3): EPEVTQTPSHQVTQMGQEVILRCVPISNHLYFYWYRQILGQKVEFLVSFYNNEISEKSEIFDDQFSVERPDGSNFTLKIRSTKLEDSAMYFCASSVGASGNTIYFGEGSWLTVV.

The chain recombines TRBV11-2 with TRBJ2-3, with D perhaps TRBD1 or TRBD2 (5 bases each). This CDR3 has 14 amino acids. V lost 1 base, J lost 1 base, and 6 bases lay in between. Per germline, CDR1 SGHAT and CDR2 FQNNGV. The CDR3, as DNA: TGTGCCAGCAGCTTAGCGGGGCGCACAGATACGCAGTATTTT. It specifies CASSLAGRTDTQYF.

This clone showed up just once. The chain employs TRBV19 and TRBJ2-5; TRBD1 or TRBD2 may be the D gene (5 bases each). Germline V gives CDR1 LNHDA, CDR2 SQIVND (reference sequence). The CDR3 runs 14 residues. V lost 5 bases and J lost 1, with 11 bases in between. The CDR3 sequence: CASSRDPAQETQYF. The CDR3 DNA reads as TGTGCCAGTAGTCGGGACCCCGCCCAAGAGACCCAGTACTTC.

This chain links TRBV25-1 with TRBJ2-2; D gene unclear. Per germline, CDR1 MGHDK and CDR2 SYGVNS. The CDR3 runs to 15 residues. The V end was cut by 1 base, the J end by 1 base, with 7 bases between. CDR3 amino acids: CASSEFGVNTGELFF. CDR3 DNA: TGTGCCAGCAGTGAATTTGGGGTGAACACCGGGGAGCTGTTTTTT.

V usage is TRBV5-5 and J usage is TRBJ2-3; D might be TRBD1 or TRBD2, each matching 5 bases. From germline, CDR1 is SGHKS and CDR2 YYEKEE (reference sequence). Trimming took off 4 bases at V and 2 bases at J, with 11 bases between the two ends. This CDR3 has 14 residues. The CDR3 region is CASSPGPATDTQYF. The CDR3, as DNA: TGTGCCAGCAGCCCGGGGCCTGCCACAGATACGCAGTATTTT. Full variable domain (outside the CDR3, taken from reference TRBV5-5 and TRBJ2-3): DAGVTQSPTHLIKTRGQQVTLRCSPISGHKSVSWYQQVLGQGPQFIFQYYEKEERGRGNFPDRFSARQFPNYSSELNVNALLLGDSALYLCASSPGPATDTQYFGPGTRLTVL.

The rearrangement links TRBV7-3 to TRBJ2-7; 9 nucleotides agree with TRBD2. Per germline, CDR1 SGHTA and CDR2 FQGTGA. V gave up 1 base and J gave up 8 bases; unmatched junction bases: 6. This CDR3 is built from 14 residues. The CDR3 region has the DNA TGTGCCAGCAGCTTAAGTAGCGGGAGTGGCAAGCAGTACTTC. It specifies CASSLSSGSGKQYF.

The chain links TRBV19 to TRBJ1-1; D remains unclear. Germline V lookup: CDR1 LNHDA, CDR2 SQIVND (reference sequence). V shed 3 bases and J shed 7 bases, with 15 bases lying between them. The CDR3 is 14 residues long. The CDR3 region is CASSMAWERIEAFF. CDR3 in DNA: TGTGCCAGTAGTATGGCCTGGGAAAGGATTGAAGCTTTCTTT.

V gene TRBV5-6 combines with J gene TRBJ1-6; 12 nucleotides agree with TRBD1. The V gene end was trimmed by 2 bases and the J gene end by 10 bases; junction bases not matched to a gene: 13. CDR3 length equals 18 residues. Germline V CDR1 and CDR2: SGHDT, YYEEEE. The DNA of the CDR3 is TGTGCCAGCAGCTTTTACCGGGACAGGGGGCGAGGCGTCTCACCCCTCCACTTT. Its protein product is CASSFYRDRGRGVSPLHF.

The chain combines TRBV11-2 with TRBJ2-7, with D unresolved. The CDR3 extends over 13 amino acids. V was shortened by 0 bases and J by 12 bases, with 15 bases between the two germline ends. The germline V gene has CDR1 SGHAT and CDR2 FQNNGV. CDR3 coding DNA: TGTGCCAGCAGCTTAGATCGAGACCGGGCCTCGTACTTC. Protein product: CASSLDRDRASYF.

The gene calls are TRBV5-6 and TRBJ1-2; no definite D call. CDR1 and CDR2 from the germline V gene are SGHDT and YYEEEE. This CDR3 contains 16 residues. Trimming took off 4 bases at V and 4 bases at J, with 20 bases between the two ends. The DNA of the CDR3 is TGTGCCAGCAGCCGGAAACAAACAAGGACCAGCTATGGCTACACCTTC. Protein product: CASSRKQTRTSYGYTF. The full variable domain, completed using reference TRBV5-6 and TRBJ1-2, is DAGVTQSPTHLIKTRGQQVTLRCSPKSGHDTVSWYQQALGQGPQFIFQYYEEEERQRGNFPDRFSGHQFPNYSSELNVNALLLGDSALYLCASSRKQTRTSYGYTFGSGTRLTVV.

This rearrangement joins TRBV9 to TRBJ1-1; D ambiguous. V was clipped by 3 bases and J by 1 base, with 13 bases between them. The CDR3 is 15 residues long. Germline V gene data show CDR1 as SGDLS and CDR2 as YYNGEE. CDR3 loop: CASSATPSRNTEAFF. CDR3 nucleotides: TGTGCCAGCAGCGCAACCCCTTCACGGAACACTGAAGCTTTCTTT.

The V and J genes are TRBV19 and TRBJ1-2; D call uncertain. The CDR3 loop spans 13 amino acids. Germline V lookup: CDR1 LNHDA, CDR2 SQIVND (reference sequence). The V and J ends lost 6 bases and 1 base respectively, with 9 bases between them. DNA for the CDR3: TGTGCCAGTAGCGCGGACGTTAACTATGGCTACACCTTC. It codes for CASSADVNYGYTF.

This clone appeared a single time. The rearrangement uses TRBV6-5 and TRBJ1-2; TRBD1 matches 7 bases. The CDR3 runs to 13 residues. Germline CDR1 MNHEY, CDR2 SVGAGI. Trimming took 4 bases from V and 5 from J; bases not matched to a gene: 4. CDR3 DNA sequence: TGTGCCAGCAGTTTCCGGGACAGATATGGCTACACCTTC. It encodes CASSFRDRYGYTF.

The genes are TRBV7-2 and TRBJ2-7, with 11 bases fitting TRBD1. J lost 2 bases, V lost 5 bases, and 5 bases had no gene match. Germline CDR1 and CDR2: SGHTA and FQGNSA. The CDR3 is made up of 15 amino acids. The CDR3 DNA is TGTGCCAGCAGCCAGGGGACAGGGGGACCCTACGAGCAGTACTTC. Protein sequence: CASSQGTGGPYEQYF.